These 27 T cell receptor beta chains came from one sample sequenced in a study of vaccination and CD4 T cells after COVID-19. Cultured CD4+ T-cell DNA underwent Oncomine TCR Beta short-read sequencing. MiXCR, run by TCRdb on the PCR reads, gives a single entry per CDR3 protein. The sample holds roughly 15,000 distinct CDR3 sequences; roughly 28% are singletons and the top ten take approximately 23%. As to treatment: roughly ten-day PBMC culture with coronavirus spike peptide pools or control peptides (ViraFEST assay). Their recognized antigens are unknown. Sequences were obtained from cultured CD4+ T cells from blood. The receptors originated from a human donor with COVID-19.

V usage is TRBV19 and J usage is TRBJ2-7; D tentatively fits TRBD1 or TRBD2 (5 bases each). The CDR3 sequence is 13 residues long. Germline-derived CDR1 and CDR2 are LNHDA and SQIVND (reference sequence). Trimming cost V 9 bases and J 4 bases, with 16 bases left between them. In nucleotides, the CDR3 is TGTGCCAGCAGGGCCGGGCCGGGGTACGAGCAGTACTTC. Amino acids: CASRAGPGYEQYF.

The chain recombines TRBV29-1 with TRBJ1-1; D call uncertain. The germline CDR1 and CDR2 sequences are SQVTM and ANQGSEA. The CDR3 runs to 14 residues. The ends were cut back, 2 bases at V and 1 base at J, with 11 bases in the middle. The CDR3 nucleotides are TGCAGCGTTGAATTGGCGGGCGCGAACACTGAAGCTTTCTTT. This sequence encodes CSVELAGANTEAFF.

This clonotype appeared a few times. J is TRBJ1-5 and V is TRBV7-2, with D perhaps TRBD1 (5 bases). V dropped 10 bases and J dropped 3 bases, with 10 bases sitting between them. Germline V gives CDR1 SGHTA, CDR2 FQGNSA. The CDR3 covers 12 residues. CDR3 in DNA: TGTGCCACCTCCAGGGACAATCAGCCCCAGCATTTT. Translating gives CATSRDNQPQHF.

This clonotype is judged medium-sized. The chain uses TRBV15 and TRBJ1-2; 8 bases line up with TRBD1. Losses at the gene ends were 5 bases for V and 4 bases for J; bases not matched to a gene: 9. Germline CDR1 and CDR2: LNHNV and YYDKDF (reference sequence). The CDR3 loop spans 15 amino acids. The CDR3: CATSPGGTGGYGYTF. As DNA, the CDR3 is TGTGCCACCAGCCCTGGAGGTACAGGGGGCTATGGCTACACCTTC.

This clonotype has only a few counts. CDR3 residues: CASSLGAAALYEQYF. Written as DNA, the CDR3 is TGTGCCAGCAGCTTAGGGGCTGCTGCCTTATACGAGCAGTACTTC. The V gene is TRBV7-2, the J gene TRBJ2-7; no definite D call. V lost 1 base and J lost 4, with 14 bases in between. The germline CDR1 and CDR2 sequences are SGHTA and FQGNSA. This CDR3 contains 15 residues.

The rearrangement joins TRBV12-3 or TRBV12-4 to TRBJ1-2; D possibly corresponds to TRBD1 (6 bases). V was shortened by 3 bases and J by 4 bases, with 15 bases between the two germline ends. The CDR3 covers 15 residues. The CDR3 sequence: CASSLGGASAYGYTF. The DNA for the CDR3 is TGTGCCAGCAGTTTGGGGGGGGCGTCCGCCTATGGCTACACCTTC.

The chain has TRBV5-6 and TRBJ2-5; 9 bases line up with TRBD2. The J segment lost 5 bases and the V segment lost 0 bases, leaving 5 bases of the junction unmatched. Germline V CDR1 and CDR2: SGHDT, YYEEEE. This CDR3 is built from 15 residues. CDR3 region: CASSLVVAGAETQYF. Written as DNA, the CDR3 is TGTGCCAGCAGCTTGGTCGTAGCGGGGGCTGAGACCCAGTACTTC.

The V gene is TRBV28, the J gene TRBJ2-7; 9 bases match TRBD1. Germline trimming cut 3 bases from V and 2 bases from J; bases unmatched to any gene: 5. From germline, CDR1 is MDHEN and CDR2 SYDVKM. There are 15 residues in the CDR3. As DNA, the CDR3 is TGTGCCAGCAGTTTCCTGAGACAGGGGGCCTACGAGCAGTACTTC. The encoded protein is CASSFLRQGAYEQYF.

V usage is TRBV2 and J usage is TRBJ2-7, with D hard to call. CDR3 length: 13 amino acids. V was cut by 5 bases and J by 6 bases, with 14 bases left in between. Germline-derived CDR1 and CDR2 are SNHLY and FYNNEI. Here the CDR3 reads CASSRVSPAEQYF. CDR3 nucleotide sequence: TGTGCCAGCAGTAGGGTTTCCCCGGCCGAGCAGTACTTC.

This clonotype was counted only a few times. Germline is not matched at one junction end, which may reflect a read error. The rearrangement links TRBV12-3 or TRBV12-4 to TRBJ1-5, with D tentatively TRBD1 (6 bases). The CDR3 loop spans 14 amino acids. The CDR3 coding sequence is TGTGCCACCAGTTATGCAGGGGGCAATCAGCCCCAGCATTTT. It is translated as CATSYAGGNQPQHF.

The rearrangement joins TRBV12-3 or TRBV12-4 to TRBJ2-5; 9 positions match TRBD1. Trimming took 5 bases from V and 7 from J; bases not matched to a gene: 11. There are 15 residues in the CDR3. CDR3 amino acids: CASSPTVQGAPTQYF. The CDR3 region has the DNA TGTGCCAGCAGTCCCACCGTACAGGGGGCACCGACCCAGTACTTC.

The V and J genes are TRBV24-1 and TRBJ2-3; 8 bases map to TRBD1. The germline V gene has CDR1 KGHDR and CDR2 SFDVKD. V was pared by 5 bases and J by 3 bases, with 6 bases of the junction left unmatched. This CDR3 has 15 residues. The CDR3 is CATSVGQGGTDTQYF. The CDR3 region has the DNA TGTGCCACCAGTGTCGGACAGGGTGGGACAGATACGCAGTATTTT.

CDR3 nucleotides: TGTGCCAGCAGTTACAGGGCTGAGACAGATACGCAGTATTTT. Residues: CASSYRAETDTQYF. The chain employs TRBV6-5 and TRBJ2-3; no clear D gene. Trimming shortened V by 2 bases and J by 3 bases, and 9 bases separated the two germline ends. The CDR3 runs to 14 residues. Germline V lookup: CDR1 MNHEY, CDR2 SVGAGI.

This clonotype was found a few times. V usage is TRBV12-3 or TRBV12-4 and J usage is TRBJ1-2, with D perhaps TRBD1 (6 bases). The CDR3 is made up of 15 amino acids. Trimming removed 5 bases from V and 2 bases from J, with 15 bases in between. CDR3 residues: CASSAARGGNYGYTF. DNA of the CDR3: TGTGCCAGCAGTGCAGCTAGGGGGGGAAACTATGGCTACACCTTC.

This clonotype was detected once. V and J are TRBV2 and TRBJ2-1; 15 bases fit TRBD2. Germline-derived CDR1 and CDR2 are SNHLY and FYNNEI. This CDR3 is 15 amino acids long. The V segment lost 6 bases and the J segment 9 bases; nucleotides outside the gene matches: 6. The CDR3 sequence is CASRGLAGGSGEQFF. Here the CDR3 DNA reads TGTGCCAGCAGGGGACTAGCGGGGGGAAGTGGTGAGCAGTTCTTC.

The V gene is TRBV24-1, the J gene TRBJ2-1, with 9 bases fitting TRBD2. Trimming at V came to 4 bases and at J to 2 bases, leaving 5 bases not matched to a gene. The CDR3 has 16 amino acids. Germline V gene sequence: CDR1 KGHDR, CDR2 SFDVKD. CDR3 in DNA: TGTGCCACCAGTGAGTTAGCGGGGGCCGCCTACAATGAGCAGTTCTTC. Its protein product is CATSELAGAAYNEQFF.

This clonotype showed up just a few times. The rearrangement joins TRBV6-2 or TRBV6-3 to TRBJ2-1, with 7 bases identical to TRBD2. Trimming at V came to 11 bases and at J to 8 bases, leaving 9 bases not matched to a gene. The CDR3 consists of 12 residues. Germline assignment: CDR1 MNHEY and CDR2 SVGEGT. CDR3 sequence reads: CASRGENHEQFF. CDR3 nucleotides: TGTGCCTCTCGGGGGGAAAATCATGAGCAGTTCTTC.

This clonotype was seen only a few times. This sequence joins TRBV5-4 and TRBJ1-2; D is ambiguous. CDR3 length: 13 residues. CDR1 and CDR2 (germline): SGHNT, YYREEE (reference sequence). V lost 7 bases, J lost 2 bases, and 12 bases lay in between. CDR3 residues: CASGEGVNYGYTF. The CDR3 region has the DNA TGTGCCAGCGGAGAGGGAGTAAACTATGGCTACACCTTC.

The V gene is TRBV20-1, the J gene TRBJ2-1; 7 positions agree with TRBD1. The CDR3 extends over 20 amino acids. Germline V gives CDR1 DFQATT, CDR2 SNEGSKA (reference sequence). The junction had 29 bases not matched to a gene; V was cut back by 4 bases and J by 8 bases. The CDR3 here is CSATPRGRGRGKDQTDEQFF. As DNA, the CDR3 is TGCAGTGCTACGCCAAGAGGGAGAGGCAGGGGGAAAGACCAGACCGATGAGCAGTTCTTC.

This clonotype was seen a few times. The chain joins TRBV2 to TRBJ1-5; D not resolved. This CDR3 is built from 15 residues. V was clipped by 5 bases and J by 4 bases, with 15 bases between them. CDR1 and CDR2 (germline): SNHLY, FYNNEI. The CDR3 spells CASSTARTRNQPQHF. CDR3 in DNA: TGTGCCAGCAGTACTGCCCGTACCAGAAATCAGCCCCAGCATTTT.

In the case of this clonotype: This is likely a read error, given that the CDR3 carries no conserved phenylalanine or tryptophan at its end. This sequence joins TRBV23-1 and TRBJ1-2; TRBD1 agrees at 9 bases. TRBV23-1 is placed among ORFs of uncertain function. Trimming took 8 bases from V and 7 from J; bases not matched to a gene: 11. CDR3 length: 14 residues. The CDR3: CASRNRGQIRGYTS. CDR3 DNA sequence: TGCGCCAGCCGAAACAGGGGGCAAATTCGTGGCTACACCTCC.

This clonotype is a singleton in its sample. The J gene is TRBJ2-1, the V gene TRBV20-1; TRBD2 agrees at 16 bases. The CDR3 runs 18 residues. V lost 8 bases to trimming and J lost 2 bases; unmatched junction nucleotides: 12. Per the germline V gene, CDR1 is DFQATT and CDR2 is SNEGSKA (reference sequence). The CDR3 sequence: CSTAPGLAGGSTYNEQFF. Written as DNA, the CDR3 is TGCAGTACCGCCCCGGGACTAGCGGGGGGGTCCACCTACAATGAGCAGTTCTTC.

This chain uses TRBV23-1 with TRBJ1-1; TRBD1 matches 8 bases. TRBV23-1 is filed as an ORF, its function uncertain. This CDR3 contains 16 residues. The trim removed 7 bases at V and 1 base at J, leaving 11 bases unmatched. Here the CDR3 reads CASKVRDRFANTEAFF. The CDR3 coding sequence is TGCGCCAGCAAAGTCCGGGACAGGTTCGCGAACACTGAAGCTTTCTTT.

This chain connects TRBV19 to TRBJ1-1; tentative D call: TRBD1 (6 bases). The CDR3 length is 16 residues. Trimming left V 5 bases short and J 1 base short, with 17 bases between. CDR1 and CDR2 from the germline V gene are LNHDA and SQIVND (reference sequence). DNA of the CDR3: TGTGCCAGTAGTGTAATCCAACAGGGCCCGAACACTGAAGCTTTCTTT. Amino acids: CASSVIQQGPNTEAFF.

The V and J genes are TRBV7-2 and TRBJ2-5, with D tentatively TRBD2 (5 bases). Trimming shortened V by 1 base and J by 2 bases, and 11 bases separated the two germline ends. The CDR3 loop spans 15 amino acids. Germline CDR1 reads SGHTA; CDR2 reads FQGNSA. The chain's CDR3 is CASSLVVRAQETQYF. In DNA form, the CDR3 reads TGTGCCAGCAGCTTAGTGGTGAGGGCTCAAGAGACCCAGTACTTC. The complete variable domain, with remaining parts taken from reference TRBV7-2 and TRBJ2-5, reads GAGVSQSPSNKVTEKGKDVELRCDPISGHTALYWYRQSLGQGLEFLIYFQGNSAPDKSGLPSDRFSAERTGGSVSTLTIQRTQQEDSAVYLCASSLVVRAQETQYFGPGTRLLVL.

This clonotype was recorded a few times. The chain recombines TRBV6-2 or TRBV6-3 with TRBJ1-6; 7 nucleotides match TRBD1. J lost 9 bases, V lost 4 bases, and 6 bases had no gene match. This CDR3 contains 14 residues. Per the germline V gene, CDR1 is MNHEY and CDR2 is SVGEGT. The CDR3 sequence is CASSSQGDGSPLHF. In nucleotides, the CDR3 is TGTGCCAGCAGTTCCCAGGGGGACGGTTCACCCCTCCACTTT.

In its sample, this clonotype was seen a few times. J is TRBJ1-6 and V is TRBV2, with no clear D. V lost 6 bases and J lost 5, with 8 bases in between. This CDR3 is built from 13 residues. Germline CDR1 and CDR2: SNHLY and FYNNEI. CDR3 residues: CASRTSHNSPLHF. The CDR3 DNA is TGTGCCAGCAGGACCAGTCATAATTCACCCCTCCACTTT.